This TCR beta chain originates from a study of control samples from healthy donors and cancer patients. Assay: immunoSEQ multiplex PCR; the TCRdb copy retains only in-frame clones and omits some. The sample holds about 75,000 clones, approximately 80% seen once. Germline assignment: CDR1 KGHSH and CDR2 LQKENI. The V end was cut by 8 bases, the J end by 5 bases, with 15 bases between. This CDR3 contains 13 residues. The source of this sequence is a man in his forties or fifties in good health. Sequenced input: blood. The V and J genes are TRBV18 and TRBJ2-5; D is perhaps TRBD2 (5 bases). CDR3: CASGRGPGETQYF. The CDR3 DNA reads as TGTGCCAGCGGAAGAGGACCGGGGGAGACCCAGTACTTC.